This T cell receptor beta chain was identified during a study of OX40 agonist ivuxolimab in advanced cancers. Study-level background: In this cohort, patients received ivuxolimab, an agonistic anti-OX40 (CD134) antibody. Points from the study as a whole: More expanded clones were seen, on average, in CD8+ T cells than in CD4+.

Measured with immunoSEQ multiplex PCR; TCRdb has only the in-frame clones, and not every one. In the table there are about 36,000 clones, around 73% of which are singletons. Notes on this clone: The antigen remains unidentified.

The sequence was obtained from an adult with an advanced solid tumor such as melanoma, head and neck, liver or kidney cancer. Sequenced here: CD4+ or CD8+ T cells sorted from blood, sampled in a trial of the OX40 agonist ivuxolimab.

The CDR3 nucleotides read TGTGCCAGTAGTATTATGAACAGCTACAATGAGCAGTTCTTC. Translating gives CASSIMNSYNEQFF. This chain joins TRBV19 and TRBJ2-1, with D hard to call. V was shortened by 3 bases and J by 3 bases, with 9 bases between the two germline ends. Germline-derived CDR1 and CDR2 are LNHDA and SQIVND (reference sequence). The CDR3 is 14 residues long.